This TCR beta chain comes out of a study of blood T cell repertoires in COVID-19. In the study overall: Sites across the United States, Italy and Spain contributed samples from acute and convalescent COVID-19. T cells, B-cell-depleted T cells, or PBMCs supplied cDNA or gDNA.

Methods used by the authors: By means of reference gene primer amplification, nucleated cell counts were estimated. Profiling relied on immunoSEQ multiplex PCR, and the TCRdb table lists in-frame clones only, not all of them. D and trimming come from the DNA, and the V and J calls and clone size come from that table. The table shows about 64,000 clones, with around 83% occurring only once. This clone appeared a few times. The same CDR3 can be traced to other DNA sequences in this sample. V lost 1 base, J lost 3 bases, and 8 bases stayed unmatched. Germline V lookup: CDR1 SGHDN, CDR2 FVKESK. The CDR3 runs to 18 residues.

This TCR came from a human donor in a cohort sampled during active COVID-19. Sequenced: peripheral blood. This chain links TRBV14 with TRBJ2-5, with TRBD2 identical over 13 bases. DNA of the CDR3: TGTGCCAGCAGCCAAGGTCTACTAGCGGGGGGGAGGAAAGAGACCCAGTACTTC. This sequence encodes CASSQGLLAGGRKETQYF. The complete variable domain, with remaining parts taken from reference TRBV14 and TRBJ2-5, reads EAGVTQFPSHSVIEKGQTVTLRCDPISGHDNLYWYRRVMGKEIKFLLHFVKESKQDESGMPNNRFLAERTGGTYSTLKVQPAELEDSGVYFCASSQGLLAGGRKETQYFGPGTRLLVL.